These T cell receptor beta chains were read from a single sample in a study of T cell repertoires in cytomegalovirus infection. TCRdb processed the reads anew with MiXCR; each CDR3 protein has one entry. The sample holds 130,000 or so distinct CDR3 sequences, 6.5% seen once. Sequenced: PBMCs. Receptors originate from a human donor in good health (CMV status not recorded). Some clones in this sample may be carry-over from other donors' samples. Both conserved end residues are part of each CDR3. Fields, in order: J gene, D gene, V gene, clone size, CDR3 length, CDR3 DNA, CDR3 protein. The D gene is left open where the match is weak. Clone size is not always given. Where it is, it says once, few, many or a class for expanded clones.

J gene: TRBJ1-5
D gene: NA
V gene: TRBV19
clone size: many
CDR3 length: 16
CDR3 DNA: TGTGCCAGTAGTTATTTAAGGGCAAGTGGGGATCAGCCCCAGCATTTT
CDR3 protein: CASSYLRASGDQPQHF

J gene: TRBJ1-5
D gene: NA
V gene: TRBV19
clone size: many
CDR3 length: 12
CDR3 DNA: TGTGCCAGTAGTATACTTACAGGGCCCCAGCATTTT
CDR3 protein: CASSILTGPQHF

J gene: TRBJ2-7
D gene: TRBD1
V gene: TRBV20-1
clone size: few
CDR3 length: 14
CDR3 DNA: TGCAGTGCTAGCCTTTTACAGGGGGCCCACGAGCAGTACTTC
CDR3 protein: CSASLLQGAHEQYF

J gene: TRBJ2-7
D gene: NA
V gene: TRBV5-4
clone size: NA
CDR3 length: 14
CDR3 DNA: TGTGCCAGCAGCTTGCCCGGACGGCGCTACGAGCAGTACTTC
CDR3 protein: CASSLPGRRYEQYF

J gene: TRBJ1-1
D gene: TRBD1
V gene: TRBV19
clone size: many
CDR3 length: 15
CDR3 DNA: TGTGCCAGTAGTACACTCAGACAGGGTGGGTCATCGGCTTTCTTT
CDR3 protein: CASSTLRQGGSSAFF

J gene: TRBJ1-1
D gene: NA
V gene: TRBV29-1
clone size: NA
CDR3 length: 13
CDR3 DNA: TGCAGCGTGTCCGGAGGGACCGACACTGAAGCTTTCTTT
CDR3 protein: CSVSGGTDTEAFF

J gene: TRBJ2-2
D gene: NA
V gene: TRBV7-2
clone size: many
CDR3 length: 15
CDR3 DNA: TGTGCCAGCAGCTTACACACAGGGCGGGACGGGGAGCTGTTTTTT
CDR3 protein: CASSLHTGRDGELFF

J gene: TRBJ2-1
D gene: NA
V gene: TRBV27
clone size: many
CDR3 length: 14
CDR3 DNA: TGTGCCAGCAGTTTATCCCCAGGCTTCAATGAGCAGTTCTTC
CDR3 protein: CASSLSPGFNEQFF

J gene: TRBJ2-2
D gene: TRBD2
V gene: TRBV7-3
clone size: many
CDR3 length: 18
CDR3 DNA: TGTGCCAGCAGCTTATTAGGGACTAGCGGGGAGAACACCGGGGAGCTGTTTTTT
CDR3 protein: CASSLLGTSGENTGELFF

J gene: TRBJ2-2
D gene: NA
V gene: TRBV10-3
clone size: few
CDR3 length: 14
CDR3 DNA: TGTGCCATCAGTGTGGGCATACGGACCGGGGAGCTGTTTTTT
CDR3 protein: CAISVGIRTGELFF

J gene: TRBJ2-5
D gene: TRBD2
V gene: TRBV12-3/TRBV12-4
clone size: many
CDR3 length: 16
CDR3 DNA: TGTGCCAGCAGGCCACTGGGCGGGGGGGCATTGGAGACCCAGTACTTC
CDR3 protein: CASRPLGGGALETQYF

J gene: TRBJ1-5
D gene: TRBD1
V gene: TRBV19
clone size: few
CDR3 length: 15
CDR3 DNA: TGTGCCAGTATGTCCGGACAGGGGGGCAATCAGCCCCAGCATTTT
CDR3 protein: CASMSGQGGNQPQHF

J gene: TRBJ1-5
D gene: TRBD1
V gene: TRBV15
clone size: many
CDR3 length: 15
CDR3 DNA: TGTGCCACCAGCAGGGGGACAGGGTCTGGTCAGCCCCAGCATTTT
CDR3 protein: CATSRGTGSGQPQHF

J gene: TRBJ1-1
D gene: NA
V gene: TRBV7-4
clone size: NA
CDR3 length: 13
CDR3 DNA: TGTTCCAGCAGCTCAGGTCTGGGGACTGAAGCTTTCTTT
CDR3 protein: CSSSSGLGTEAFF

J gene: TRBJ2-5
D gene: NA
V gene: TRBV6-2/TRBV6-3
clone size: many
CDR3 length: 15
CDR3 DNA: TGTGCCAGCAGAAGTCTTATGACTAGACAAGAGACCCAGTACTTC
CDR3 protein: CASRSLMTRQETQYF

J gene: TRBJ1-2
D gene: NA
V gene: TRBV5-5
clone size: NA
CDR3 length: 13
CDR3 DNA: TGTGCCAGCACGGTAGGAGCTAACTATGGCTACACCTTC
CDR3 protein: CASTVGANYGYTF

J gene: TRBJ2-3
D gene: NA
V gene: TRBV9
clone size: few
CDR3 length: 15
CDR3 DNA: TGTGCCAGCAGCACGCTGACCTCTAGCACAGATACGCAGTATTTT
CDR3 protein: CASSTLTSSTDTQYF

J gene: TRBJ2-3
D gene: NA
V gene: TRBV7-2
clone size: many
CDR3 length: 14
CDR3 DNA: TGTGCCAGCAGCTTAGATGGCCCCCTAGATACGCAGTATTTT
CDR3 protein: CASSLDGPLDTQYF

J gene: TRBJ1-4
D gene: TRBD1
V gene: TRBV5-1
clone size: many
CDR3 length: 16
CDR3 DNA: TGCGCCAGCAGCTCGGCCCGAGGGACAGGGGATGAAAAACTGTTTTTT
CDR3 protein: CASSSARGTGDEKLFF

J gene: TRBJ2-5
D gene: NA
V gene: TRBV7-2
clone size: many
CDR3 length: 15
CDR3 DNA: TGTGCCAGCAGCTCGGGCCCTGGCGGACAAGAGACCCAGTACTTC
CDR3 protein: CASSSGPGGQETQYF

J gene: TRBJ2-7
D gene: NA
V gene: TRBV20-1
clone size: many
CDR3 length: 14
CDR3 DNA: TGCAGTGCTCCTCCTGGAAAGGGTGGGTACGAGCAGTACTTC
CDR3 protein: CSAPPGKGGYEQYF

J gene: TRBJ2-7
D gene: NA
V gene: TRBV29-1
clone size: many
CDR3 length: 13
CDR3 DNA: TGCAGCGTTGAAGGTGCGGTGACCTACGAGCAGTACTTC
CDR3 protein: CSVEGAVTYEQYF

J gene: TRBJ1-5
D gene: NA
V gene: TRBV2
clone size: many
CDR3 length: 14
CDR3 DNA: TGTGCCAGCAGTGAAGGGGCAGCCCGCGGGGCCCAGCATTTT
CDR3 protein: CASSEGAARGAQHF

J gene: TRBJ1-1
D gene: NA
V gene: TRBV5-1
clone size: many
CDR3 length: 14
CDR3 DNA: TGCGCCAGCAGCAGTGACAGGTTGAACACTGAAGCTTTCTTT
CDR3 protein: CASSSDRLNTEAFF

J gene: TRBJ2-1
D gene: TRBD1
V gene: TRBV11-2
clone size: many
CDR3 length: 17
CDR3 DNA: TGTGCCAGCAGCTCTCTCCGGGACAGGGAATATATCAATGAGCAGTTCTTC
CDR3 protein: CASSSLRDREYINEQFF

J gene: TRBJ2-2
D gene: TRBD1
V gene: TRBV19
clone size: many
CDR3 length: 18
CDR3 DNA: TGTGCCAGTAGTCTCTCACCCCCGTGGACAGGACCCACCGGGGAGCTGTTTTTT
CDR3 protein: CASSLSPPWTGPTGELFF

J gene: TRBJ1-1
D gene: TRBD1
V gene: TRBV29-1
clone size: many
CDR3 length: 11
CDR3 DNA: TGCAGCGTCTCCCGAGGGGGCGAAGCTTTCTTT
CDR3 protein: CSVSRGGEAFF

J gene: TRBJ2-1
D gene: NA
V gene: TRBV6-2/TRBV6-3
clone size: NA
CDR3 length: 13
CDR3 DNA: TGTGCCAGCAAAAGCGGGCGGGGCAATGAGCAGTTCTTC
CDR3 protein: CASKSGRGNEQFF

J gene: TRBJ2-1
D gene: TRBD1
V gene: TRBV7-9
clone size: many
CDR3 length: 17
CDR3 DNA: TGTGCCAGCAGCTTAGCGTTGACCGGGACAGGGAGGTATGAGCAGTTCTTC
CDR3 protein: CASSLALTGTGRYEQFF

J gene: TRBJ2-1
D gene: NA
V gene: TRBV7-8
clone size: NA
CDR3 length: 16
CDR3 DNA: TGTGCCAGCAGCTTAACTTTCAGGTTTGCTGGCAATGAGCAGTTCTTC
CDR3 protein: CASSLTFRFAGNEQFF

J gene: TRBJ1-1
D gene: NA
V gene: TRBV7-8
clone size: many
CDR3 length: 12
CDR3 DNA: TGTGCCAGCAGCCCGGGGGAATTAAAGGCTTTCTTT
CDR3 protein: CASSPGELKAFF

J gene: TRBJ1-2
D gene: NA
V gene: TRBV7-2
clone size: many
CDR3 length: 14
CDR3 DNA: TGTGCCAGCAGCCCCCTGGCGGGGGTGCATGGCTACACCTTC
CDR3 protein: CASSPLAGVHGYTF

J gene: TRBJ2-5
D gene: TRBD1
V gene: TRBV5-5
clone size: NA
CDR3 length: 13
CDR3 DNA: TGTGCCAGCAGCTTCGGTGGACAGGGGGCCCAGTACTTC
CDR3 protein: CASSFGGQGAQYF

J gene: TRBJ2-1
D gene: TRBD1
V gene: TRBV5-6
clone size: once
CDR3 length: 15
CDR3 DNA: TGTGCCAGCGGTGGACAGGGGCTTTTGGACAATGAGCAGTTCTTC
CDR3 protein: CASGGQGLLDNEQFF

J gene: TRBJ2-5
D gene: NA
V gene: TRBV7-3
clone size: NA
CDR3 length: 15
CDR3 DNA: TGTGCCAGCAGCTTAAGTCGGGGATCCCAAGAGACCCAGTACTTC
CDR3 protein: CASSLSRGSQETQYF

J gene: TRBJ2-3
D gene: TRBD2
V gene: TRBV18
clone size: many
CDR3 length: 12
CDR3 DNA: TGTGCCAGCTCACCAGGGACTAAGAAGCAGTATTTT
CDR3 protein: CASSPGTKKQYF

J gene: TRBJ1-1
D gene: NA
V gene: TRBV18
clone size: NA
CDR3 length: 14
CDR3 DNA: TGTGCCAGCTCACCACCCAGTGTGTTGTCTGAAGCTTTCTTT
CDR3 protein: CASSPPSVLSEAFF

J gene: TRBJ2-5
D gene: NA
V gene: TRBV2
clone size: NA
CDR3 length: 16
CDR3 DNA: TGTGCCAGCAGTGGCCCCCCGGATGGGCCTCAAGAGACCCAGTACTTC
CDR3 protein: CASSGPPDGPQETQYF

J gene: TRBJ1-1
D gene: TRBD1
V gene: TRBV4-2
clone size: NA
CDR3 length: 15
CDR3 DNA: TGTGCCAGCAGCCTTTTGGACAGGGGGAACACTGAAGCTTTCTTT
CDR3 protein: CASSLLDRGNTEAFF

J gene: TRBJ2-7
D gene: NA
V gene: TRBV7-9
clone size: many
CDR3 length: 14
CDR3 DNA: TGTGCCAGCAGCGGTACGACGGGGGCCTACGAGCAGTACTTC
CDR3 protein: CASSGTTGAYEQYF

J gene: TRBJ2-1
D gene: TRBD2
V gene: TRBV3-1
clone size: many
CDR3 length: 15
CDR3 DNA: TGTGCCAGCAGCCCACTAGCGGGGGGGCAAGTTGAGCAGTTCTTC
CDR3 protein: CASSPLAGGQVEQFF

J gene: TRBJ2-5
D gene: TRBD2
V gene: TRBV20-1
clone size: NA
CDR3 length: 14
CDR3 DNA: TGCAGTGCCAGTATCAGACTAGCCGGGGAGACCCAGTACTTC
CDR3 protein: CSASIRLAGETQYF

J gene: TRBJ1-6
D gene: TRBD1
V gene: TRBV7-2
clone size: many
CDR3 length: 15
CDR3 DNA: TGTGCCAGCAGCTCCGGACAGGGCAATAATTCACCCCTCCACTTT
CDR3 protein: CASSSGQGNNSPLHF

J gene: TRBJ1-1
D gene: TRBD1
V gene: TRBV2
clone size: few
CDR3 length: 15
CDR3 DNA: TGTGCCAGCAGTAAGGGACAGGGGTTGAACACTGAAGCTTTCTTT
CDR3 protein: CASSKGQGLNTEAFF

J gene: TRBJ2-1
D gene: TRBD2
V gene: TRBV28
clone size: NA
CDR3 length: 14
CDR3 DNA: TGTGCCAGCATCCCTAGCGGGGGGGGTAGTGAGCAGTTCTTC
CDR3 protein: CASIPSGGGSEQFF

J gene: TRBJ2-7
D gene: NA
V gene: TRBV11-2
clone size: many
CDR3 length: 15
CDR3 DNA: TGTGCCAGCAGCTTAAGACGGCAGGGTGGATACGAGCAGTACTTC
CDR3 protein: CASSLRRQGGYEQYF

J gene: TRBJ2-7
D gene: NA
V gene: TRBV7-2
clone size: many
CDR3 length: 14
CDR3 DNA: TGTGCCAGCAGTGCGGGGTGGAGCTCCTACGAGCAGTACTTC
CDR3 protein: CASSAGWSSYEQYF

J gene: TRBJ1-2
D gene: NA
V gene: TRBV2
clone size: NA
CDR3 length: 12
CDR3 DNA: TGTGCCAGCAGTGAGGGGCTTAAGGGCTACACCTTC
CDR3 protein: CASSEGLKGYTF

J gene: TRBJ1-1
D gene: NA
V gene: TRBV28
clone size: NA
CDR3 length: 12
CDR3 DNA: TGTGCCAGCAGTCAGGAGGACACTGAAGCTTTCTTT
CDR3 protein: CASSQEDTEAFF

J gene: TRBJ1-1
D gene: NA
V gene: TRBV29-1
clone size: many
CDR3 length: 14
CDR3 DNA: TGCAGCGTTGCGGCCGCAGGCAGGGGCACTGAAGCTTTCTTT
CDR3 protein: CSVAAAGRGTEAFF

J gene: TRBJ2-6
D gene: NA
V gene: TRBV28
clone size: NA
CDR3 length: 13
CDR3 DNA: TGTGCCAGCAGACAGGTTGGGGCCAACGTCCTGACTTTC
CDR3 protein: CASRQVGANVLTF

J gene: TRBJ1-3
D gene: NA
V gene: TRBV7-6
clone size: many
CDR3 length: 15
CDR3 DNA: TGTGCCAGCAGCCAGACAGATGACCCTGGAAACACCATATATTTT
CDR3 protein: CASSQTDDPGNTIYF

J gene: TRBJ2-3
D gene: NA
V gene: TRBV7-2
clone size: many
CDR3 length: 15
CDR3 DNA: TGTGCCAGCAGCTTATTTATCCGGATCTCAGATACGCAGTATTTT
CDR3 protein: CASSLFIRISDTQYF

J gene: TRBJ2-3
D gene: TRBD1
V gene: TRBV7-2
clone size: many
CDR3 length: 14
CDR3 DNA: TGTGCCAGCAGCGTGGACAGGGGACGAGATACGCAGTATTTT
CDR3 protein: CASSVDRGRDTQYF

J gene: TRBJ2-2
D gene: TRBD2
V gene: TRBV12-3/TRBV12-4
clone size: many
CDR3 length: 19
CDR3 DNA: TGTGCCAGCAGTTTAGTCCTAGCGGGGTCCTACTCGAACACCGGGGAGCTGTTTTTT
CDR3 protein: CASSLVLAGSYSNTGELFF

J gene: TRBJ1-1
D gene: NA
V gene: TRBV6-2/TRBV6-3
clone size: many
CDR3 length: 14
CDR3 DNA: TGTGCCAGCAGTCGCACGGACCTCTACACTGAAGCTTTCTTT
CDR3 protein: CASSRTDLYTEAFF

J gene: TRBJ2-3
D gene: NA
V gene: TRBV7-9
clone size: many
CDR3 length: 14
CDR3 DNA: TGTGCCAGCAGCTTCCTGGACAGCACAGATACGCAGTATTTT
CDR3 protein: CASSFLDSTDTQYF